This T cell receptor beta chain was retrieved from a study of T-cell memory formation after mild COVID-19. Study context: TCR clusters were mostly confined to one donor each.

One entry per CDR3 protein results from TCRdb running MiXCR on the 5' RACE reads. The sample includes hundreds of thousands of distinct CDR3 sequences, around 20% of them seen just once. Regarding the study as a whole: For second-wave clones that peaked at day 37, SARS-CoV-2 specificity went unverified. Detection of some responders pre-infection suggested pre-existing cross-reactive memory T cells participated. Contracting clones from day 15 to 85 showed balanced CD4/CD8; later expanders favored CD4+.

For this clonotype: Its antigen is still unknown.

Per germline, CDR1 MDHEN and CDR2 SYDVKM. The CDR3 runs to 13 residues. V lost 7 bases to trimming and J lost 5 bases, with 12 bases between them. This TCR was recovered from a man younger than 35 who had mild COVID-19 (a few samples of this study predate the infection). Cell type and time point are not known. The V gene is TRBV28, the J gene TRBJ1-5; the D is unclear. Specimen: PBMCs or a T cell subset sorted from them (not recorded which). CDR3 loop: CASNWDTDQPQHF. CDR3 DNA sequence: TGTGCCAGCAATTGGGATACAGATCAGCCCCAGCATTTT.